This T cell receptor (beta chain) was retrieved from a study of blood T cell repertoires in COVID-19. Study-wide background: Spain, Italy and the United States supplied samples that represented acute and convalescent COVID-19. Sources were T cells, B-cell-depleted T cells, or PBMCs; the material itself was cDNA or gDNA.

Original handling: Amplification of reference gene primers was used by the study to estimate nucleated cell counts. Libraries were prepared by immunoSEQ multiplex PCR; TCRdb keeps only in-frame clonotypes and omits some of them. The DNA gave D and trimming, while V, J and clone size come from that table. The data contain about 160,000 clones, 80% to 85% of them singletons. CDR3 length: 13 residues. The germline gives CDR1 MGHRA, CDR2 YSYEKL. V was clipped by 3 bases and J by 4 bases; unmatched bases: 0. The source of this sequence is a woman older than 75 with active or convalescent COVID-19. The rearrangement links TRBV4-1 to TRBJ2-1; 7 positions agree with TRBD2. The material sequenced was peripheral blood. The CDR3 loop is CASSHGGYNEQFF. The CDR3 DNA sequence: TGCGCCAGCAGCCACGGGGGGTACAATGAGCAGTTCTTC.